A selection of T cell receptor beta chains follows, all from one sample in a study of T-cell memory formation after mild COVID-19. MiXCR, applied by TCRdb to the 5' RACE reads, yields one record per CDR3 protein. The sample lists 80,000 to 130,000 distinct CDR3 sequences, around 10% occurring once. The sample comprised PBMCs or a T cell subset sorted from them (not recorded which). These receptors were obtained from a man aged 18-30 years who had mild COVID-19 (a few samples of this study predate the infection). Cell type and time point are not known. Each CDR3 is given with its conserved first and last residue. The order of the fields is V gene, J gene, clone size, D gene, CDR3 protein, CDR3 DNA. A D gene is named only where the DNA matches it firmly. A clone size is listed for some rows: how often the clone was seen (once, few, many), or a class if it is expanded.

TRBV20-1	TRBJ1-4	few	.	CRLGEPGEKLFF	TGCAGGCTAGGAGAACCTGGCGAAAAACTGTTTTTT
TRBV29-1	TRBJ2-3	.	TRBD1	CSARPLTGGGSTDTQYF	TGCAGCGCCCGACCCTTAACAGGGGGCGGTAGCACAGATACGCAGTATTTT
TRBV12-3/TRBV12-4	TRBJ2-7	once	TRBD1	CASSRQGYEQYF	TGTGCCAGCAGTAGACAGGGTTACGAGCAGTACTTC
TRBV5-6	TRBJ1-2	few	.	CASSLGNNYGYTF	TGTGCCAGCAGCCTGGGGAATAACTATGGCTACACCTTC
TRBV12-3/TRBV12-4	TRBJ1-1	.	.	CASSFGQGAFEAFF	TGTGCCAGCAGTTTTGGGCAGGGCGCATTTGAAGCTTTCTTT
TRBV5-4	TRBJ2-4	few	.	CASSLAIASGAKNIQYF	TGTGCCAGCAGCTTGGCCATCGCAAGCGGAGCCAAAAACATTCAGTACTTC
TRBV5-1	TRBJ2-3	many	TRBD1	CASSSAGGADTQYF	TGCGCCAGCAGCTCGGCAGGGGGCGCAGATACGCAGTATTTT
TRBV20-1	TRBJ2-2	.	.	CSANSGDAGELFF	TGCAGTGCTAATAGCGGTGATGCCGGGGAGCTGTTTTTT
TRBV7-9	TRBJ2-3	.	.	CASSLGLDTQYF	TGTGCCAGCAGCTTAGGGCTAGATACGCAGTATTTT
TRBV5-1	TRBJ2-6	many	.	CASSWYSGANVLTF	TGCGCCAGCAGCTGGTACAGCGGGGCCAACGTCCTGACTTTC
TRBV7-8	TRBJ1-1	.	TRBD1	CASSLPGTGSNTEAFF	TGTGCCAGCAGCTTACCCGGGACAGGATCGAACACTGAAGCTTTCTTT
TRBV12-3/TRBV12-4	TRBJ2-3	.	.	CASSFKGADTQYF	TGTGCCAGCAGTTTTAAGGGGGCAGATACGCAGTATTTT
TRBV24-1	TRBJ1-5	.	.	CATGGDGSNQPQHF	TGTGCCACCGGCGGGGACGGTTCCAATCAGCCCCAGCATTTT
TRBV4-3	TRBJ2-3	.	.	CASSQDSGGASTDTQYF	TGCGCCAGCAGCCAAGATTCGGGGGGCGCTAGCACAGATACGCAGTATTTT
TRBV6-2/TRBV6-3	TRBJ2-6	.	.	CASNQQVSGANVLTF	TGTGCCAGCAACCAACAGGTCTCTGGGGCCAACGTCCTGACTTTC
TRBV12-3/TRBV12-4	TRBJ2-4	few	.	CASSQGPPGAKNIQYF	TGTGCCAGCAGTCAAGGGCCCCCGGGGGCCAAAAACATTCAGTACTTC
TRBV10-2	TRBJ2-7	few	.	CASRGDSPYEQYF	TGCGCCAGCCGAGGCGATTCACCCTACGAGCAGTACTTC
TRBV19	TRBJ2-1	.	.	CASSSQPAGSSYNEQFF	TGTGCCAGTAGTTCCCAACCAGCGGGCAGCTCCTACAATGAGCAGTTCTTC
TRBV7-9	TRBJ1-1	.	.	CASSLAGLKNTEAFF	TGTGCCAGCAGCTTAGCAGGGCTGAAAAACACTGAAGCTTTCTTT
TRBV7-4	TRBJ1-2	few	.	CASSLREGGYTF	TGTGCCAGCAGCCTACGTGAGGGTGGCTACACCTTC
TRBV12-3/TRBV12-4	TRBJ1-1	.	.	CASSSRDVGTEAFF	TGTGCCAGCAGTTCCAGGGATGTGGGCACTGAAGCTTTCTTT
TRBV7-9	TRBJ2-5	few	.	CASSWQYQETQYF	TGTGCCAGCAGCTGGCAGTACCAAGAGACCCAGTACTTC
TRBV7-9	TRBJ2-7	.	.	CASSFPLKEQYF	TGTGCCAGCAGCTTCCCCTTGAAGGAGCAGTACTTC
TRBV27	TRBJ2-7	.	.	CASSFGARTYEQYF	TGTGCCAGCAGTTTCGGGGCGAGAACCTACGAGCAGTACTTC
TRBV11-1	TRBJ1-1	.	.	CASSRTPRNTEAFF	TGTGCCAGCAGCCGGACGCCAAGGAACACTGAAGCTTTCTTT
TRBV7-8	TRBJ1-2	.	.	CASSLLAVSYGYTF	TGTGCCAGCAGCTTGTTAGCCGTTTCCTATGGCTACACCTTC
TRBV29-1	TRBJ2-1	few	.	CSVEDNAEQFF	TGCAGCGTTGAAGATAACGCTGAGCAGTTCTTC
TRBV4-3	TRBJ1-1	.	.	CASSQRGIGPDTEAFF	TGCGCCAGCAGCCAACGGGGGATAGGGCCGGACACTGAAGCTTTCTTT
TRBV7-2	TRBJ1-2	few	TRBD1	CASSLRPGQARGYTF	TGTGCCAGCAGCCTTCGACCGGGACAGGCCCGTGGCTACACCTTC
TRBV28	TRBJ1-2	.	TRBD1	CASSPGTGYGYTF	TGTGCCAGCAGCCCTGGGACAGGCTATGGCTACACCTTC
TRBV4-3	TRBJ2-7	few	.	CASSQDTPGSYEQYF	TGCGCCAGCAGCCAAGATACCCCAGGCTCCTACGAGCAGTACTTC
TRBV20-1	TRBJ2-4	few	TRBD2	CSASERAGRGSSKKNIQYF	TGCAGTGCTAGCGAGAGAGCGGGGCGGGGGTCAAGCAAGAAAAACATTCAGTACTTC
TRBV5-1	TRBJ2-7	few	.	CASSLEERPGEQYF	TGCGCCAGCAGCTTGGAGGAGAGGCCGGGCGAGCAGTACTTC
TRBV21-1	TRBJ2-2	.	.	CASSKDIGGPNTGELFF	TGTGCCAGCAGCAAAGATATCGGGGGGCCGAACACCGGGGAGCTGTTTTTT
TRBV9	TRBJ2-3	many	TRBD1	CASSRTGGSDTQYF	TGTGCCAGCAGCAGGACAGGGGGCTCAGATACGCAGTATTTT
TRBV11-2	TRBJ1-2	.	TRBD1	CASSLQGVSNYGYTF	TGTGCCAGCAGTCTACAGGGGGTGTCTAACTATGGCTACACCTTC
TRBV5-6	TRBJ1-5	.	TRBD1	CASSSSRQGHNQPQHF	TGTGCCAGCAGCTCCTCTCGACAGGGGCACAATCAGCCCCAGCATTTT
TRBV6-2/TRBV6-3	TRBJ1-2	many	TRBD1	CASSYPGTGDYGYTF	TGTGCCAGCAGTTACCCCGGGACAGGAGACTATGGCTACACCTTC
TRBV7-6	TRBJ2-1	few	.	CASSLQGGVAREQFF	TGTGCCAGCAGCTTACAGGGGGGAGTGGCAAGGGAGCAGTTCTTC
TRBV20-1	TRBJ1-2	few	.	CSAIKDYGYTF	TGCAGTGCTATCAAGGACTATGGCTACACCTTC
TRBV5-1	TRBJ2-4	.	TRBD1	CASSFGRQGAKNIQYF	TGCGCCAGCAGCTTTGGGAGACAGGGAGCCAAAAACATTCAGTACTTC
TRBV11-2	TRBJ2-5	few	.	CASSLWSGETQYF	TGTGCCAGCAGCTTATGGTCAGGAGAGACCCAGTACTTC
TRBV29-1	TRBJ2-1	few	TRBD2	CSVASGGSSYNEQFF	TGCAGCGTCGCTAGCGGGGGGAGCTCCTACAATGAGCAGTTCTTC
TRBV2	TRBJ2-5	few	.	CASSEVTMETQYF	TGTGCCAGCAGTGAAGTGACCATGGAGACCCAGTACTTC
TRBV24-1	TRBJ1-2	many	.	CATSDSDRPNYGYTF	TGTGCCACCAGTGATTCGGACAGACCTAACTATGGCTACACCTTC
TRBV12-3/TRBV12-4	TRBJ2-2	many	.	CASSFRRWGTGELFF	TGTGCCAGCAGTTTTCGGCGATGGGGGACCGGGGAGCTGTTTTTT
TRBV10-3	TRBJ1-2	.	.	CAILPGTATNYGYTF	TGTGCCATCCTACCCGGGACGGCTACTAACTATGGCTACACCTTC
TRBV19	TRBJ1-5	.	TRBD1	CASSMTTGSAKPQHF	TGTGCCAGTAGTATGACGACAGGGTCTGCTAAGCCCCAGCATTTT
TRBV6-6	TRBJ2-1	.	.	CASSYFPPREQFF	TGTGCCAGCAGTTACTTTCCGCCGCGGGAGCAGTTCTTC
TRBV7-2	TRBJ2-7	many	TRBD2	CASSTEPSSGGYEQYF	TGTGCCAGCAGCACAGAACCCTCTAGCGGGGGCTACGAGCAGTACTTC
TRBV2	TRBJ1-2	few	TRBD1	CAKDRVGYTF	TGTGCCAAGGACAGGGTTGGCTACACCTTC
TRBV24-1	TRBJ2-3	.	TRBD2	CATQTSGGPTDTQYF	TGTGCCACCCAGACTAGCGGGGGGCCCACAGATACGCAGTATTTT
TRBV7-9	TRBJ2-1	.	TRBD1	CASSLAGTGDVF	TGTGCCAGCAGCTTAGCTGGTACAGGGGACGTCTTC
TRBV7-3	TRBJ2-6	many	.	CASSPSSGANVLTF	TGTGCCAGCAGCCCAAGCTCTGGGGCCAACGTCCTGACTTTC
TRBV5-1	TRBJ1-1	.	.	CASSLSGSGSAEAFF	TGCGCCAGCAGCTTGTCTGGATCAGGGTCGGCTGAAGCTTTCTTT
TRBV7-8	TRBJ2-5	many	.	CASSPPVQETQYF	TGTGCCAGCAGCCCGCCCGTCCAAGAGACCCAGTACTTC
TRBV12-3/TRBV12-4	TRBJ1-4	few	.	CASSSYRGQYEKLFF	TGTGCCAGCAGTTCTTACCGAGGACAGTATGAAAAACTGTTTTTT
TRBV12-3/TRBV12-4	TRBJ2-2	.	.	CASSFGRGELFF	TGTGCCAGCAGTTTCGGTCGCGGGGAGCTGTTTTTT